These T cell receptor beta chains were read from a single sample in a study of blood T cell repertoires in COVID-19. The method was immunoSEQ multiplex PCR; TCRdb's version includes in-frame clones alone and lacks a portion of them. The table has approximately 300,000 clones, 88% seen once. Sequenced material: peripheral blood. These receptors all stem from a woman aged 45-60 years with active or convalescent COVID-19. The CDR3 runs from the conserved cysteine through the conserved F or W. The D gene is left open where the match is weak. The size field is filled for only some rows; it gives once, few, many or a size class.

TRBV5-4,TRBJ2-1,.,TRBD2,CASRPIPSGSNYNEQFF,TGTGCCAGTCGACCAATCCCAAGCGGGAGTAACTACAATGAGCAGTTCTTC
TRBV7-9,TRBJ1-1,.,.,CASSFGLTFTEAFF,TGTGCCAGCAGCTTCGGTTTGACATTCACTGAAGCTTTCTTT
TRBV12-3/TRBV12-4,TRBJ1-1,.,.,CASRGTEAFF,TGTGCCAGCCGAGGCACTGAAGCTTTCTTT
TRBV30,TRBJ1-2,once,TRBD1,CAWNMLSDRGLSGGYTF,TGTGCCTGGAACATGTTGTCGGACAGGGGGCTTTCGGGTGGCTACACCTTC
TRBV5-4,TRBJ1-3,.,.,CAILYASGRAGNTIYF,TGTGCCATCTTGTACGCGAGCGGGAGGGCGGGAAACACCATATATTTT
TRBV19,TRBJ2-2,.,.,CASSPRLVNTGELFF,TGTGCCAGTAGTCCCCGACTGGTTAACACCGGGGAGCTGTTTTTT
TRBV2,TRBJ2-1,.,TRBD2,CASSEASGGIGNEQFF,TGTGCCAGCAGTGAGGCTAGCGGGGGGATCGGAAATGAGCAGTTCTTC
TRBV3-1/TRBV3-2,TRBJ2-3,.,.,CASSPGRGRTDTQYF,TGTGCCAGCAGCCCGGGGAGAGGGAGGACAGATACGCAGTATTTT
TRBV4-1,TRBJ2-1,.,TRBD2,CASSLTLAGGPGEQFF,TGCGCCAGCAGCCTTACGCTAGCGGGGGGGCCGGGTGAGCAGTTCTTC
TRBV27,TRBJ2-4,.,.,CASTVRYSGKNIQYF,TGTGCCAGCACCGTTCGCTACAGCGGGAAAAACATTCAGTACTTC
TRBV6-5,TRBJ1-5,.,TRBD1,CASRPDRGNQPQHF,TGTGCCAGCCGCCCGGACAGGGGAAATCAGCCCCAGCATTTT
TRBV11-2,TRBJ2-7,.,TRBD1,CASSLYDRAYEQYF,TGTGCCAGCAGCTTATACGACAGGGCGTACGAGCAGTACTTC
TRBV7-2,TRBJ1-2,.,TRBD1,CASSLLGGEGYTF,TGTGCCAGCAGCTTACTAGGGGGCGAAGGCTACACCTTC
TRBV3-1/TRBV3-2,TRBJ2-5,.,.,CASSLTSGGTARETQYF,TGTGCCAGCAGCCTAACCAGCGGCGGGACAGCCCGAGAGACCCAGTACTTC
TRBV19,TRBJ2-1,.,TRBD2,CASSIGRGGYRSYNEQFF,TGTGCCAGTAGTATAGGGCGCGGGGGTTACCGCTCCTACAATGAGCAGTTCTTC
TRBV7-2,TRBJ1-5,.,.,CASSLAVTGKVSQPQHF,TGTGCCAGCAGCTTAGCGGTCACAGGGAAGGTGAGTCAGCCCCAGCATTTT
TRBV30,TRBJ1-2,.,.,CAWSYDRMNYGYTF,TGTGCCTGGAGTTACGACAGGATGAACTATGGCTACACCTTC
TRBV4-1,TRBJ2-7,.,.,CASSQDSSLRQYF,TGCGCCAGCAGCCAAGATTCTTCCCTCCGGCAGTACTTC
TRBV6-2/TRBV6-3,TRBJ1-1,few,.,CASSSRDSFLAFF,TGTGCCAGCAGCTCCCGGGACTCTTTTTTAGCTTTCTTT
TRBV24-1,TRBJ2-5,.,.,CASSSRGPKETQYF,TGTGCGAGCTCCAGTAGGGGCCCCAAAGAGACCCAGTACTTC
TRBV2,TRBJ2-1,.,TRBD2,CASSNQGLALNEQFF,TGTGCCAGCAGCAACCAAGGACTAGCTCTCAATGAGCAGTTCTTC
TRBV4-1,TRBJ1-1,.,.,CASSQGLMNTEAFF,TGCGCCAGCAGCCAAGGGCTTATGAACACTGAAGCTTTCTTT
TRBV28,TRBJ2-1,.,TRBD2,CASSSPGEGLFEQFF,TGTGCCAGCAGTTCCCCGGGGGAGGGCCTTTTTGAGCAGTTCTTC
TRBV9,TRBJ2-1,.,.,CASSAALGSLSYNEQFF,TGTGCCAGCAGCGCGGCACTAGGATCTCTTTCCTACAATGAGCAGTTCTTC
TRBV10-3,TRBJ2-3,.,TRBD2,CASSTSGGGGDTQYF,TGTGCCAGCTCGACTAGCGGGGGGGGTGGAGATACGCAGTATTTT
TRBV10-3,TRBJ2-1,.,TRBD2,CASLPKKNSGRRDNEQFF,TGTGCCTCCCTGCCGAAAAAAAATAGCGGGAGGAGAGACAATGAGCAGTTCTTC
TRBV19,TRBJ2-3,.,.,CASSTYRADTQYF,TGTGCCAGTAGTACTTACAGGGCAGATACGCAGTATTTT
TRBV29-1,TRBJ2-1,.,TRBD2,CSGLAGANNEQFF,TGCAGCGGTCTAGCGGGGGCCAACAATGAGCAGTTCTTC
TRBV7-2,TRBJ1-5,few,TRBD1,CASSLGAGGGRAQHF,TGTGCCAGCAGCTTAGGGGCAGGGGGCGGTAGGGCCCAGCATTTT
TRBV14,TRBJ2-1,many,.,CASSQARARGLYSYNEQFF,TGTGCCAGCAGCCAAGCCCGTGCGCGGGGGCTCTACTCCTACAATGAGCAGTTCTTC
TRBV6-1,TRBJ1-1,.,TRBD1,CASSDQGGTEAFF,TGTGCCAGCAGTGACCAGGGGGGCACTGAAGCTTTCTTT
TRBV13,TRBJ2-3,.,.,CASSLRPGTTDTQYF,TGTGCCAGCAGCCTAAGGCCGGGGACAACAGATACGCAGTATTTT
TRBV6-6,TRBJ1-1,.,.,CASSTAGGEAFF,TGTGCCAGCAGTACTGCCGGGGGAGAAGCTTTCTTT
TRBV25-1,TRBJ1-1,.,TRBD1,CASSGGDSYTEAFF,TGTGCCAGCAGTGGGGGGGACAGCTACACTGAAGCTTTCTTT
TRBV4-1,TRBJ2-7,.,.,CASSQVEGVIPSYEQYF,TGCGCCAGCAGCCAAGTCGAGGGGGTAATCCCGTCCTACGAGCAGTACTTC
TRBV28,TRBJ2-3,once,.,CASKEGAKDTQYF,TGTGCCAGCAAGGAGGGGGCCAAAGATACGCAGTATTTT
TRBV29-1,TRBJ1-2,few,TRBD1,CSATLGTAANYGYTF,TGCAGCGCTACCCTTGGGACAGCAGCTAACTATGGCTACACCTTC
TRBV5-1,TRBJ2-3,.,.,CASSLGHNSNTDTQYF,TGCGCCAGCAGCTTGGGTCACAATTCCAACACAGATACGCAGTATTTT
TRBV4-1,TRBJ2-3,.,TRBD2,CASSQLAAYTDTQYF,TGCGCCAGCAGCCAACTAGCGGCCTACACAGATACGCAGTATTTT
TRBV19,TRBJ2-7,few,TRBD2,CASSRRREADEQYF,TGTGCCAGTAGTAGAAGGCGGGAGGCCGACGAGCAGTACTTC
TRBV5-1,TRBJ2-7,.,.,CASSLAHRAGEQYF,TGCGCCAGCAGCTTGGCCCACAGGGCGGGCGAGCAGTACTTC
TRBV28,TRBJ2-6,once,.,CASRVTAGANVLTF,TGTGCCAGCCGCGTGACAGCTGGGGCCAACGTCCTGACTTTC
TRBV11-2,TRBJ2-3,.,TRBD2,CASSHRSGRAGGGDTQYF,TGTGCCAGCAGTCACCGGTCCGGGCGAGCGGGAGGGGGGGATACGCAGTATTTT
TRBV5-5,TRBJ2-7,.,TRBD1,CASSLSETGAYEQYF,TGTGCCAGCAGCTTGTCAGAGACAGGGGCCTACGAGCAGTACTTC
TRBV27,TRBJ2-7,.,TRBD2,CASTEGTSGSYEQYF,TGTGCCAGCACCGAAGGCACTAGCGGTTCCTACGAGCAGTACTTC
TRBV11-2,TRBJ1-3,.,TRBD1,CASSLAQGAYGNTIYF,TGTGCCAGCAGCCTCGCCCAGGGGGCATATGGAAACACCATATATTTT
TRBV7-2,TRBJ1-3,.,TRBD1,CASSLAIQGAFGNTIYF,TGTGCCAGCAGCTTAGCGATCCAGGGGGCATTTGGAAACACCATATATTTT